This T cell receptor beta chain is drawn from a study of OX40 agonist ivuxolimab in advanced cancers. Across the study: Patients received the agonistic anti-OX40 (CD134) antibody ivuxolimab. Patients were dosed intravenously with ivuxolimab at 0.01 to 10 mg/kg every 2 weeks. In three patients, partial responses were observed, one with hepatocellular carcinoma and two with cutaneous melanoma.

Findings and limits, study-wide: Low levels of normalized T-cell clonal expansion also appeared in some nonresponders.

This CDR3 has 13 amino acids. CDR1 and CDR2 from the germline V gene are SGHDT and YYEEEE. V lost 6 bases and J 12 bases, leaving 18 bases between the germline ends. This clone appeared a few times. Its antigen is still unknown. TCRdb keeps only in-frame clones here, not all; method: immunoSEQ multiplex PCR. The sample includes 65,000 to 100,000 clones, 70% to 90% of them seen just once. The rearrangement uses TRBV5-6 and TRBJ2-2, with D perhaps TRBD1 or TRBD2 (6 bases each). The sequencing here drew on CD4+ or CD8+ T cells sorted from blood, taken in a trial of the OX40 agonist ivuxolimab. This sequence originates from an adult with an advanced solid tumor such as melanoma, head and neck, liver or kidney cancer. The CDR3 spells CASTPQGRGKLFF. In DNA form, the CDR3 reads TGTGCCAGCACACCACAGGGCCGGGGGAAGCTGTTTTTT.